This TCR beta chain appears in the sequencing data of a study of blood T cells in healthy people across ages. Every sample had a minimum of 7 million PBMCs isolated. Study observations and caveats: TCR beta diversity tracked closely with naive T cell percentage. The study found more naive CD4+ cells and higher diversity in long-lived than aged donors.

Next came a second PCR, run for about 6 to 12 cycles, which used a sample-barcoded 5' primer along with a J-beta primer mix. TCRdb recomputed calls from the 5' RACE reads with MiXCR, one row per CDR3 protein. The table shows 1.5 million to 2 million distinct CDR3 sequences, with roughly 27% occurring only once. CDR1 is SQVTM, CDR2 ANQGSEA, per germline. This CDR3 has 12 residues. With 6 bases removed from V and 0 bases from J, the gap between germline ends came to 8 bases. This clonotype has ten or more counts. Its antigen is unidentified. What was sequenced was blood. This receptor was obtained from a woman in her twenties or thirties in good health. V is TRBV29-1 and J is TRBJ2-5, with D perhaps matching TRBD2 (6 bases). The DNA of the CDR3 is TGCAGCGTCGGAGGGAACCAAGAGACCCAGTACTTC. Protein sequence: CSVGGNQETQYF.